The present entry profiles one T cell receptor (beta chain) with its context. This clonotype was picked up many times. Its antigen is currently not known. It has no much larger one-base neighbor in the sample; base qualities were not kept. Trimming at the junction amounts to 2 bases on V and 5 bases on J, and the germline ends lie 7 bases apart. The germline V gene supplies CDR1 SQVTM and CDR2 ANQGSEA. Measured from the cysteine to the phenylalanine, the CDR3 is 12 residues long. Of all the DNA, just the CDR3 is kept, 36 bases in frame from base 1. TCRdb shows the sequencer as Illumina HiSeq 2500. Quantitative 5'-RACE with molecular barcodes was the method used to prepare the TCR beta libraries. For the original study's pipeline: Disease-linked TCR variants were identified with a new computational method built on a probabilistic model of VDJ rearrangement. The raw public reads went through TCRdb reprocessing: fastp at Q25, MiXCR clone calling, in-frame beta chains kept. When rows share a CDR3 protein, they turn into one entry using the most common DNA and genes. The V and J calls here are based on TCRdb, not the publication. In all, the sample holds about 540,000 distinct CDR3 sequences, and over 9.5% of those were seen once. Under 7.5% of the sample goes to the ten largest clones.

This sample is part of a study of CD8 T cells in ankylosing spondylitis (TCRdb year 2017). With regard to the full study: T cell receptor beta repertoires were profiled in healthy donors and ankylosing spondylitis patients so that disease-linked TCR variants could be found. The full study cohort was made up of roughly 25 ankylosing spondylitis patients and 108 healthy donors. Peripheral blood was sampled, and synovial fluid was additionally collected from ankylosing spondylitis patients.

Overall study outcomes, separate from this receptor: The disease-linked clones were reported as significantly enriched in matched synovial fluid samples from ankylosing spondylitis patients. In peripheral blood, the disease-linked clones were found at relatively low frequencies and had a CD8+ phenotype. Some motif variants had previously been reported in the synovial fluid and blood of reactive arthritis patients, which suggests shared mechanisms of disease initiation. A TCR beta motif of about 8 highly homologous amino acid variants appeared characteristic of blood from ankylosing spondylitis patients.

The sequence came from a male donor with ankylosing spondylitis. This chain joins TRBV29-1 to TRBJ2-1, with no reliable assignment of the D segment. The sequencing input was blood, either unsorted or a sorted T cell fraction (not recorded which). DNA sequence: TGCAGCGTTGAACACCCCAACAATGAGCAGTTCTTC. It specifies CSVEHPNNEQFF.